This T cell receptor beta chain emerged from a study of Graves' ophthalmopathy and Graves' hyperthyroidism. Whole-study findings and limits: Sensitivity reached roughly 70% and specificity under 85% when the model predicted ophthalmopathy progression. Distinction of ophthalmopathy from stable hyperthyroidism by a 13-signature model reached roughly 88% sensitivity and about 80% specificity.

CDR3 length: 14 residues. Germline lookup yields CDR1 MNHNS and CDR2 SASEGT. Amplifying from RNA transcripts, the study obtained TCR beta CDR3 regions. Investigators did first-round RT-PCR with HTBI primers, then second-round multiplex PCR. Using its own MiXCR run on the multiplex PCR reads, TCRdb lists one record per CDR3 protein. The table records about 1.2 million distinct CDR3 sequences, about two fifths of them present only once. A remark on this clonotype: Its cognate antigen is unknown. An end of the junction differs from the germline gene, which may be a read error.

The sequenced sample consisted of peripheral blood or thyroid tissue (not recorded which). The sequence derives from an adult man with Graves' hyperthyroidism. V and J are TRBV6-1 and TRBJ1-2, with TRBD1 identical over 7 bases. CDR3 DNA: TGTGCCGGCAGCAGACAGGGCCCTATCTATGGCTACACCTTC. Its translation is CAGSRQGPIYGYTF.